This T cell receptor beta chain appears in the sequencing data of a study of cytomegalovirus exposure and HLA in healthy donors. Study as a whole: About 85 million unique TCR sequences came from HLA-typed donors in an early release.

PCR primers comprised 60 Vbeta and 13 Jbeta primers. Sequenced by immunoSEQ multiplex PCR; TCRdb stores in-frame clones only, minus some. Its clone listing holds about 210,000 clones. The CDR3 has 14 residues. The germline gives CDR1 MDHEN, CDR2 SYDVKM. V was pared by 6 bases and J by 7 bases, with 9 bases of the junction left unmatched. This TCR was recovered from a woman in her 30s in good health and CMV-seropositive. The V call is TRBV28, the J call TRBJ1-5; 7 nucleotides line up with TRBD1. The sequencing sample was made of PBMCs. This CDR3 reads CASSPGQVRQPQHF. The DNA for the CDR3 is TGTGCCAGCAGCCCAGGACAGGTTAGACAGCCCCAGCATTTT.